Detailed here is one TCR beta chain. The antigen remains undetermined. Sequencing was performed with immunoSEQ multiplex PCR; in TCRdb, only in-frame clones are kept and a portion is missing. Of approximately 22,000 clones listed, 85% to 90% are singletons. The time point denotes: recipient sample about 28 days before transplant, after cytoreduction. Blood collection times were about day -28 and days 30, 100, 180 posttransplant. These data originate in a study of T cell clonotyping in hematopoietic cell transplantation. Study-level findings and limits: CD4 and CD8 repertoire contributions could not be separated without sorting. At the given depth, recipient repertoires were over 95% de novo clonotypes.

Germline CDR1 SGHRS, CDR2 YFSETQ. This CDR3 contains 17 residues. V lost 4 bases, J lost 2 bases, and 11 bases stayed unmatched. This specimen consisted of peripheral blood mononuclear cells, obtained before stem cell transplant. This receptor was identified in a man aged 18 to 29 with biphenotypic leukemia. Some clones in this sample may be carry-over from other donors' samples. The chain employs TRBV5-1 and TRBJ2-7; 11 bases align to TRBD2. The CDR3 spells CASSPEASGRSAYEQYF. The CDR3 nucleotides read TGCGCCAGCAGCCCTGAGGCTAGCGGGAGGTCTGCCTACGAGCAGTACTTC.